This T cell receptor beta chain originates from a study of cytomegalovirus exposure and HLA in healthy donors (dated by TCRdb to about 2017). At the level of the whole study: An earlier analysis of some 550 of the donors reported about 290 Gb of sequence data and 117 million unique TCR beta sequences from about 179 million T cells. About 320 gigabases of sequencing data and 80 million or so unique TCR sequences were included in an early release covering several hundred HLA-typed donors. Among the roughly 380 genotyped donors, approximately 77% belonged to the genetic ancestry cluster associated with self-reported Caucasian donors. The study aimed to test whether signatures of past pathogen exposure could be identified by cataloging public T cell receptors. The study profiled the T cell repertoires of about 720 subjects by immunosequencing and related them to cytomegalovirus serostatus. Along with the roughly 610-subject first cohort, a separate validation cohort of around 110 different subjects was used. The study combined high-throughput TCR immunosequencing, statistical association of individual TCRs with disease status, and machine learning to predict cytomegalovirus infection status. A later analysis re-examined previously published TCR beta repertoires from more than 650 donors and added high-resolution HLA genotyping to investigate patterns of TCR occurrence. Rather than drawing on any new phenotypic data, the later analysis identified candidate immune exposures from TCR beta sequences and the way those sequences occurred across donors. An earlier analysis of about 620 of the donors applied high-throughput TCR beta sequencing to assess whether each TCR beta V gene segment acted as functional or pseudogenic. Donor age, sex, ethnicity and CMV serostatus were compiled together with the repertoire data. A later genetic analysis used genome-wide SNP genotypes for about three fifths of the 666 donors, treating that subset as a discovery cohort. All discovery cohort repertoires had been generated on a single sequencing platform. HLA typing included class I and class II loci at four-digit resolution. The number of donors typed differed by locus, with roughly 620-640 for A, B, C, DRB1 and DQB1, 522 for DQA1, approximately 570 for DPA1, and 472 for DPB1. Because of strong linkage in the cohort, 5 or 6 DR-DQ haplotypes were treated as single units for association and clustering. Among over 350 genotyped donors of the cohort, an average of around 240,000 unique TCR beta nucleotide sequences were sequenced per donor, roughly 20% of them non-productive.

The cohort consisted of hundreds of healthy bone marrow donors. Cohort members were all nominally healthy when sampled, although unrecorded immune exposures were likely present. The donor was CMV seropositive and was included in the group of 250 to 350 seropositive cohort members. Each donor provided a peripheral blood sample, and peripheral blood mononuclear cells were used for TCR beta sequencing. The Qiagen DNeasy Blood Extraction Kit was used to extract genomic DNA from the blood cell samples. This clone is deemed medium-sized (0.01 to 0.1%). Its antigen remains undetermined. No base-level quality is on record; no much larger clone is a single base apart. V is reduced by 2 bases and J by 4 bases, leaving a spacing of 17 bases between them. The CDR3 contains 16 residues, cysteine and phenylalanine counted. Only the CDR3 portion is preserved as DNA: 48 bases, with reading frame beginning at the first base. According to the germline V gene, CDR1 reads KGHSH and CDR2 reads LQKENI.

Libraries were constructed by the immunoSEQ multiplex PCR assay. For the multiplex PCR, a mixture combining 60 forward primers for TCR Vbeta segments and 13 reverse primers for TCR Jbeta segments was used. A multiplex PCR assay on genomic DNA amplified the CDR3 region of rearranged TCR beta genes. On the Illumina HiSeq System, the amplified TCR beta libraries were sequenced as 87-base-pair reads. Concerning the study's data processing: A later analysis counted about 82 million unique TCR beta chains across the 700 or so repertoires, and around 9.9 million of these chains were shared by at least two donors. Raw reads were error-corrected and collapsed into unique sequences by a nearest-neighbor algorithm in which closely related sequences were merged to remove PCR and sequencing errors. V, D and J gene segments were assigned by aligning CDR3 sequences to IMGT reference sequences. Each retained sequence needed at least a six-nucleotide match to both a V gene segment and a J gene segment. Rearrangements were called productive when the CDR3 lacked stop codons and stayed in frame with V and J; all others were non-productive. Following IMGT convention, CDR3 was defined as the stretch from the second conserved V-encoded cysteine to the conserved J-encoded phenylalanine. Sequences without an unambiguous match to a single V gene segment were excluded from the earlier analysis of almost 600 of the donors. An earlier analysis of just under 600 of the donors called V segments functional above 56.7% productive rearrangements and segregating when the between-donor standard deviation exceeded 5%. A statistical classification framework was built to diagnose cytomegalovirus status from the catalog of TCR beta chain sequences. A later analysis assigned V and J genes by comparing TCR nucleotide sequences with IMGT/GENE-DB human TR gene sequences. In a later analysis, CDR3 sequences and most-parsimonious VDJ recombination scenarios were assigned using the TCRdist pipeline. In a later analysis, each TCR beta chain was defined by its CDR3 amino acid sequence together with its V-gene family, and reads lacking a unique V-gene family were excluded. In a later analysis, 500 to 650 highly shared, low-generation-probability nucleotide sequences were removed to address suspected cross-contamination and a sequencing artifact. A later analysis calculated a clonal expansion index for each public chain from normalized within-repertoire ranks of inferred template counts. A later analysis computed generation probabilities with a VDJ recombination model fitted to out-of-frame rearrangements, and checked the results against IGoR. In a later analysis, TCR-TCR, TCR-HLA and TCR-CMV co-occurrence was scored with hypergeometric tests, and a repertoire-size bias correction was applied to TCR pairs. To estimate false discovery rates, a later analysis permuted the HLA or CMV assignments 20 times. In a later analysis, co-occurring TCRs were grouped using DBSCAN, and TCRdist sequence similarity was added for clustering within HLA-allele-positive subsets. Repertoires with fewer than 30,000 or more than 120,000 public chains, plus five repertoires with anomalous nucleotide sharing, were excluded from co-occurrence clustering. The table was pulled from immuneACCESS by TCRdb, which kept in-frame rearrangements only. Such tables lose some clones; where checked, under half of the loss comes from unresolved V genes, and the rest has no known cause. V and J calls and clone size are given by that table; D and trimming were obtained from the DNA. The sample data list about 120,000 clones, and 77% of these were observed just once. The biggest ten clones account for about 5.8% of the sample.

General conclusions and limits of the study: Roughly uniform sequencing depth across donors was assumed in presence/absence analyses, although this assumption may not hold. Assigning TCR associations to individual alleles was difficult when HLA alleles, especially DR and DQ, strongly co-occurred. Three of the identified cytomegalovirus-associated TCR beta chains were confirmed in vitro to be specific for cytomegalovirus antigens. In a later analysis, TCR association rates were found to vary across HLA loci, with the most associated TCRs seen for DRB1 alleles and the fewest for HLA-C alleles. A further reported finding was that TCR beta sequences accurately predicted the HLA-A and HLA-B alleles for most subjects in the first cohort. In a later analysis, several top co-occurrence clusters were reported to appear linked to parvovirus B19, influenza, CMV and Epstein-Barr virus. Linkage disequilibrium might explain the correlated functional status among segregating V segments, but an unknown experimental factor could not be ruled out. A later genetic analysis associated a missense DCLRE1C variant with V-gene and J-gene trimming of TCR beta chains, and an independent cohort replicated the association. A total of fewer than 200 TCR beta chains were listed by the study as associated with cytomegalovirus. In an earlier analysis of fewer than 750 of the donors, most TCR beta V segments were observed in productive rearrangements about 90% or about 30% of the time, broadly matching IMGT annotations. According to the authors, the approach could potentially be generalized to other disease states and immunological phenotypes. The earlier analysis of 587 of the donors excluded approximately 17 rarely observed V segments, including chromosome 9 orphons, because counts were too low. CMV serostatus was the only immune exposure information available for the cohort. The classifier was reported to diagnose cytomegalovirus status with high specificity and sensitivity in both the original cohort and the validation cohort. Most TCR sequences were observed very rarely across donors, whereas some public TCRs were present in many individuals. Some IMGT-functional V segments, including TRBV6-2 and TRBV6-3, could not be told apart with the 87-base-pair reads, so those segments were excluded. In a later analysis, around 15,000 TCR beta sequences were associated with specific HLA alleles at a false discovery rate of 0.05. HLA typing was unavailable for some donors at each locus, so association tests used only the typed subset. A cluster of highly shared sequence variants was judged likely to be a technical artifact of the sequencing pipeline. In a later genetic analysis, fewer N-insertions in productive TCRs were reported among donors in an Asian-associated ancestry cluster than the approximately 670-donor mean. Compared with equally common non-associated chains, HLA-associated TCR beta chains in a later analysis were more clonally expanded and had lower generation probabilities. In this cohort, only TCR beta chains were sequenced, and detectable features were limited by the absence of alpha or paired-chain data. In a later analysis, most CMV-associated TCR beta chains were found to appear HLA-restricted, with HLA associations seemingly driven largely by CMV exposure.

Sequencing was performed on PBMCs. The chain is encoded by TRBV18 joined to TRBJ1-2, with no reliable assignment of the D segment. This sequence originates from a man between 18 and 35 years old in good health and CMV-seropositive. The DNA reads TGTGCCAGCTCACCAGGAGGTTCCCCTAATATCTATGGCTACACCTTC. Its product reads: CASSPGGSPNIYGYTF. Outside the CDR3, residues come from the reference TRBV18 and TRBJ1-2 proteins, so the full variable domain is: NAGVMQNPRHLVRRRGQEARLRCSPMKGHSHVYWYRQLPEEGLKFMVYLQKENIIDESGMPKERFSAEFPKEGPSILRIQQVVRGDSAAYFCASSPGGSPNIYGYTFGSGTRLTVV.